These T cell receptor beta chains were read from a single sample in a study of blood T cell repertoires in COVID-19. Produced via immunoSEQ multiplex PCR; TCRdb's table is partial and in-frame only. The sample carries under 200,000 clones, under 90% recorded once. What was sequenced was PBMCs or T cells enriched from blood (not recorded which). The receptors shown here come from a woman aged 45-65 years who had recovered from COVID-19. Each CDR3 is given with its conserved first and last residue. A D gene is named only where the DNA matches it firmly. The listing skips clone size in some rows; elsewhere it reads once, few, many or a size class.

.	TRBJ1-1	TRBD1	TRBV14	TGTGCCAGCAGAAGGCAGGGGGACACTGAAGCTTTCTTT	CASRRQGDTEAFF
.	TRBJ1-2	.	TRBV4-3	TGCGCCAGCAGCCAAGACAGGGACTATGGCTACACCTTC	CASSQDRDYGYTF
.	TRBJ2-1	.	TRBV7-2	TGTGCCAGCAGCGCCCAAGTGGGCAGTTACAATGAGCAGTTCTTC	CASSAQVGSYNEQFF
.	TRBJ1-2	.	TRBV19	TGTGCCAGTAACGAGGGTATATACGGCTACACCTTC	CASNEGIYGYTF
.	TRBJ2-7	TRBD1	TRBV18	TGTGCCAGCTCACGAGGGACAGCCGTCTCCTACGAGCAGTACTTC	CASSRGTAVSYEQYF
.	TRBJ1-1	TRBD1	TRBV27	TGTGCCAGCAGGCCAGGGGGCACGAACACTGAAGCTTTCTTT	CASRPGGTNTEAFF
.	TRBJ1-1	TRBD1	TRBV3-1/TRBV3-2	TGTGCCAGCAGCCAAGGGGCAGGGGGTACTGAAGCTTTCTTT	CASSQGAGGTEAFF
.	TRBJ2-3	.	TRBV5-1	TGCGCCAGCAGCTTGGATCAGGGGATTGTGGCAGATACGCAGTATTTT	CASSLDQGIVADTQYF
.	TRBJ2-3	.	TRBV3-1/TRBV3-2	TGTGCCAGCAGCCAACGGACAGATTACACAGATACGCAGTATTTT	CASSQRTDYTDTQYF
.	TRBJ1-2	TRBD1	TRBV19	TGTGCCAGTAGTATAGAGGGTTCCGACAGGGGTCGACGCTATGGCTACACCTTC	CASSIEGSDRGRRYGYTF
.	TRBJ1-2	.	TRBV20-1	TGCAGTGCTAAATCGGGGTACGGCTACACCTTC	CSAKSGYGYTF
.	TRBJ2-3	TRBD1	TRBV11-3	TGTGCCAGCAGCCCGACAGGGGGAGGGCAGTATTTT	CASSPTGGGQYF
.	TRBJ2-6	.	TRBV6-5	TGTGCCAGCAGTTACTCGGGGGCTGGAGGGGCCAACGTCCTGACTTTC	CASSYSGAGGANVLTF
.	TRBJ2-1	TRBD1	TRBV19	TGTGCCAGTAGTAGGGGACACAGACAGGGGGACTACAATGAGCAGTTCTTC	CASSRGHRQGDYNEQFF
few	TRBJ1-1	TRBD1	TRBV11-2	TGTGCCAGCAGCTCCATGACAGGGCTCAGCACTGAAGCTTTCTTT	CASSSMTGLSTEAFF
.	TRBJ1-1	.	TRBV19	TGTGCCAGTAGTACCCCGTGGACAGAAACGAACACTGAAGCTTTCTTT	CASSTPWTETNTEAFF
.	TRBJ1-1	.	TRBV2	TGTGCCAGCAGTGTCCTTCAGGGGCTAGCTTTCTTT	CASSVLQGLAFF
.	TRBJ1-5	.	TRBV19	TGTGCCAGTAGTGTAAATACGGGGAGTCGGAGCAATCAGCCCCAGCATTTT	CASSVNTGSRSNQPQHF
.	TRBJ1-5	TRBD1	TRBV28	TGTGCCAGCAGTTCCACCGACAGGGGGAACAATCAGCCCCAGCATTTT	CASSSTDRGNNQPQHF
.	TRBJ2-2	.	TRBV5-1	TGCGCCAGCAGGGACTCGCAGGGGTTTACCGGGGAGCTGTTTTTT	CASRDSQGFTGELFF
.	TRBJ1-1	TRBD1	TRBV24-1	TGTGCCACCAGCGGGACAGGGGGACGGACTGAAGCTTTCTTT	CATSGTGGRTEAFF